This T cell receptor (beta chain) was found in a study of blood T cells in healthy people across ages (dated by TCRdb to between 2014 and 2016). As for the study more broadly: In model experiments, template switching captured roughly one uniquely barcoded TCR beta cDNA molecule for every two T cells. Age-related changes in TCR beta repertoire diversity were measured in the study by deep sequencing normalized with unique cDNA molecular identifiers. The donors were divided into four age groups: young (average around 16 years), middle-aged (about 40), aged (approximately 62) and long-lived (roughly 82). For two donors (one aged 18 to 29 and one aged 80 or older), the study analyzed two additional independent replicas of 1 million unique cDNA reads from the same blood draw. To avoid experimental bias, donors of different ages were randomly spread across the sequencing lanes. The investigation overall reported the following: As age increased, observed TCR beta diversity per million T cells dropped in a roughly linear way, and a significant reduction was already evident by age 40. Because donor CMV infection status was unknown, age-related changes in expanded clonotypes were potentially confounded. Estimates of total diversity based on one million sequenced T cells were considered lower bounds and underestimates. The percentage of naive T cells measured by flow cytometry correlated strongly with observed TCR beta diversity. Conclusive comparison of naive and antigen-experienced compartments was prevented by the profiling of bulk unsorted PBMCs. The long-lived group showed more naive CD4+ T cells, fewer expanded clones and increased TCR diversity than the aged group, suggesting age selection.

The approximately 39 donors, aged about 6 to 95 years, were systemically healthy Caucasian individuals from Russia. Each donor gave ten milliliters of peripheral blood, drawn into EDTA-treated Vacutainer tubes. Ficoll-Paque density-gradient centrifugation was used to isolate PBMCs, with at least 7 million obtained per sample. Total RNA, at least 6 micrograms per sample, was extracted from PBMCs with Trizol reagent. For every donor, an aliquot of PBMCs went through flow cytometry to measure the percentages of naive CD45RAhigh/CD27high T cells. This clonotype was counted ten times or more. The antigen it recognizes is unknown. No much larger clone is present one base from it, and per-base qualities are unavailable. Library construction relied on 5' RACE. Sequencing relied on an Illumina HiSeq 2500. The second PCR ran for roughly 7 to 11 cycles and used a J-beta primer mix along with a sample-barcoded 5' primer. Each TCR beta cDNA molecule received a unique molecular identifier from a template-switch 5' adaptor carrying 12 random nucleotides. At least 2.5 million CDR3-containing paired-end reads were obtained from each sample. First-strand cDNA synthesis was performed from all RNA using the Mint cDNA synthesis kit, with priming by a TRBC-specific oligonucleotide. All cDNA was treated with uracil-DNA glycosylase and then went through a first 18-cycle PCR with the universal primers M1SS and BC2_uni_R. Concerning the study's data processing: For normalization, 1 million high-quality reads were randomly selected from each sample, with every read carrying a distinct molecular identifier. Instead of being binned into consensus sequences, reads with shared molecular identifiers were discarded. MiTCR, set to a Q25 quality threshold and the strictest error-elimination algorithm, was used for CDR3 identification, clonotype clustering and error correction. A nonparametric unseen species model using Euler transformation provided a lower-bound estimate of total TCR beta diversity. The public reads were quality trimmed at Q25 with fastp and then assembled into clones with MiXCR by TCRdb, keeping productive beta chains. Every distinct CDR3 protein forms one entry, paired with its most common genes and DNA. It is TCRdb's table, rather than the study itself, that gives the V and J calls and clone size. The table for this sample lists hundreds of thousands of distinct CDR3 sequences; 32% of them were counted only once. Approximately 15% of the sample belongs to the ten largest clones.

The CDR3 measures 14 amino acids from cysteine to phenylalanine. The read is trimmed to its CDR3 DNA, 42 bases read in frame from base 1. Looking up the germline V gene (reference sequence) yields CDR1 SGHNT and CDR2 YYREEE. V is pared back by 6 bases and J by 5 bases, with 17 bases lying between the germline termini. This chain joins TRBV5-4 to TRBJ2-5; the best D guess is TRBD1, with 6 bases matching. The source of this sequence is an elderly woman in good health. Donor details come from another sample of the same person, matched by shared clones. Material: blood. For the CDR3, the sequence is CASNANRAGETQYF. At the DNA level, the sequence is TGTGCCAGCAACGCGAACAGGGCAGGGGAGACCCAGTACTTC.